These 30 T cell receptor beta chains came from one sample sequenced in a study of T cells in Graves' hyperthyroidism and ophthalmopathy. RNA transcripts yielded amplified TCR beta CDR3 regions. An initial round of RT-PCR targeting the TCR CDR3 relied on the HTBI primer set. One entry per CDR3 protein results from TCRdb running MiXCR on the multiplex PCR reads. The sample has over 450,000 distinct CDR3 sequences, approximately 17% seen once. The specimen sequenced was blood. The receptors stem from a woman in her late teens or twenties with Graves' ophthalmopathy.

This clonotype showed up just a few times. The V gene is TRBV6-2 or TRBV6-3, the J gene TRBJ2-7; either TRBD1 or TRBD2 may fit D (6 bases each). The CDR3 is 14 residues long. V gave up 7 bases and J gave up 3 bases, with 16 bases separating them. CDR1 is MNHEY and CDR2 is SVGEGT in the germline V gene. CDR3 in DNA: TGTGCCAGCATTCCCGGGGGCGAGATCTACGAGCAGTACTTC. The encoded protein is CASIPGGEIYEQYF.

In its sample, this clonotype was seen many times. The chain has TRBV20-1 and TRBJ1-1; D not certain. CDR1 DFQATT and CDR2 SNEGSKA come from the germline V gene (reference sequence). The germline V and J ends were trimmed by 6 bases and 1 base, with 3 bases remaining between them. The CDR3 contains 10 residues. Here the CDR3 reads CSASNTEAFF. CDR3 nucleotides: TGCAGTGCGTCGAACACTGAAGCTTTCTTT.

This clonotype was detected ten times or more. The V gene is TRBV11-2, the J gene TRBJ1-2; tentative D call: TRBD1 (5 bases). The germline CDR1 and CDR2 sequences are SGHAT and FQNNGV. CDR3 size: 14 residues. With 11 bases removed from V and 4 bases from J, the gap between germline ends came to 20 bases. The CDR3 region has the DNA TGTGCCTCTAGACCAGTACGGGGCCTCTATGGCTACACCTTC. It yields the protein CASRPVRGLYGYTF.

The rearrangement uses TRBV7-9 and TRBJ2-2; TRBD1 matches at 9 bases. CDR1 and CDR2 (germline): SEHNR, FQNEAQ (reference sequence). Losses at the gene ends were 4 bases for V and 3 bases for J; bases not matched to a gene: 6. This CDR3 is built from 16 residues. This CDR3 is CASSSAGTGHTGELFF. DNA for the CDR3: TGTGCCAGCAGCTCCGCCGGGACAGGGCACACCGGGGAGCTGTTTTTT.

This clonotype was seen ten or more times. The rearrangement joins TRBV24-1 to TRBJ1-6; D perhaps matches TRBD1 (6 bases). This CDR3 has 21 amino acids. Deletions cut 3 bases from V and 8 bases from J, with 31 bases between. Germline lookup yields CDR1 KGHDR and CDR2 SFDVKD. CDR3 region: CATSDTARRGVSIWPYSPLHF. The CDR3 DNA sequence: TGTGCCACCAGTGATACAGCCCGCAGGGGCGTATCAATATGGCCTTATTCACCCCTCCACTTT.

There are many counts of this clonotype. The V call is TRBV28, the J call TRBJ2-7, with 8 bases matching TRBD2. V was clipped by 4 bases and J by 7 bases; unmatched bases: 12. The CDR3 runs to 15 residues. CDR1 is MDHEN and CDR2 is SYDVKM in the germline V gene. CDR3 sequence: CASSSQAGVTGEQYF. The CDR3 DNA follows: TGTGCCAGCAGTTCCCAAGCGGGAGTAACCGGGGAGCAGTACTTC.

The chain recombines TRBV28 with TRBJ2-6; D is unresolved. Germline assignment: CDR1 MDHEN and CDR2 SYDVKM. Trimming shortened V by 3 bases and J by 0 bases, and 9 bases separated the two germline ends. CDR3 length: 16 residues. The CDR3 nucleotides are TGTGCCAGCAGTTTTATGGCGTACTCTGGGGCCAACGTCCTGACTTTC. It encodes CASSFMAYSGANVLTF.

The chain has TRBV30 and TRBJ2-1; no definite D call. The V and J ends lost 2 bases and 3 bases respectively, with 14 bases between them. Germline loops: CDR1 GTSNPN, CDR2 SVGIG (reference sequence). The CDR3 loop spans 15 amino acids. In DNA, the CDR3 is TGTGCCTGGAGTCTCTACGCGGAGAGCTACAATGAGCAGTTCTTC. Translated: CAWSLYAESYNEQFF.

V gene TRBV7-9 combines with J gene TRBJ2-2; D gene uncertain. The CDR3 extends over 12 amino acids. Trimming removed 4 bases from V and 7 bases from J, with 7 bases in between. CDR1 is SEHNR, CDR2 FQNEAQ, per germline (reference sequence). This CDR3 reads CASSSEVGELFF. The CDR3 nucleotides are TGTGCCAGCAGCTCCGAAGTCGGGGAGCTGTTTTTT.

Ten or more counts support this clonotype. The genes are TRBV28 and TRBJ1-1; D uncertain. This CDR3 has 15 residues. CDR1 and CDR2 (germline): MDHEN, SYDVKM. V lost 3 bases and J lost 7, with 18 bases in between. The CDR3 DNA reads as TGTGCCAGCAGTTTTAAGGGAGGACGCCGGGGTGAAGCTTTCTTT. Translated, it gives CASSFKGGRRGEAFF.

The V and J genes are TRBV6-1 and TRBJ2-5; 11 bases fit TRBD2. This CDR3 spans 16 amino acids. V trimming: 1 base; J trimming: 3 bases; junction bases outside the gene matches: 4. Looked up from germline, CDR1 is MNHNS and CDR2 is SASEGT. CDR3 amino acids: CASSEGSSGRKETQYF. The CDR3 DNA reads TGTGCCAGCAGTGAAGGGTCTAGCGGGAGGAAAGAGACCCAGTACTTC.

This rearrangement joins TRBV27 to TRBJ2-1; a weak D match, TRBD2 (6 bases). The germline CDR1 and CDR2 sequences are MNHEY and SMNVEV (reference sequence). Trimming removed 6 bases from V and 1 base from J, with 13 bases in between. The CDR3 runs 15 residues. The chain's CDR3 is CASSSGTLSYNEQFF. The CDR3 region has the DNA TGTGCCAGCAGCTCCGGGACTCTGTCCTACAATGAGCAGTTCTTC.

In this sample, this clonotype turned up many times. The rearrangement joins TRBV7-8 to TRBJ2-1; perhaps D is TRBD1 or TRBD2 (5 bases each). Trimming removed 10 bases at V and 9 bases at J, with 19 bases between. Germline values: CDR1 SGHVS, CDR2 FQNEAQ. The CDR3 length is 13 residues. The CDR3 here is CATQRDVGTEQFF. The CDR3 nucleotides are TGTGCCACCCAGAGGGACGTCGGCACTGAGCAGTTCTTC. Full variable domain (remainder filled in from reference TRBV7-8 and TRBJ2-1): GAGVSQSPRYKVAKRGQDVALRCDPISGHVSLFWYQQALGQGPEFLTYFQNEAQLDKSGLPSDRFFAERPEGSVSTLKIQRTQQEDSAVYLCATQRDVGTEQFFGPGTRLTVL.

A remark on this clonotype: This may arise from a read error, as a much more abundant clone is one base away. This chain connects TRBV12-3 or TRBV12-4 to TRBJ2-7; D not resolved. The CDR3 is 15 residues long. The V end was cut by 6 bases, the J end by 6 bases, with 21 bases between. CDR3 in amino acids: CASSLQHGDPSEQYF. CDR3 nucleotide sequence: TGTGCCAGCAGCTTACAGCACGGAGACCCATCCGAGCAGTACTTC.

This clonotype was seen many times. The rearrangement uses TRBV12-3 or TRBV12-4 and TRBJ2-3; TRBD2 aligns across 16 bases. This CDR3 region has 22 residues. With 5 bases clipped from V and 7 bases from J, the junction kept 24 bases outside the gene matches. The CDR3 protein is CASSPGLAGGTPMPTDTHTQYF. The CDR3 nucleotides are TGTGCCAGCAGTCCGGGACTAGCGGGAGGGACTCCGATGCCGACAGATACGCATACGCAGTATTTT.

In this sample, this clonotype turned up a few times. The chain joins TRBV4-1 to TRBJ1-6; D uncertain. The germline V and J ends were trimmed by 0 bases and 10 bases, with 16 bases remaining between them. The CDR3 has 16 amino acids. Germline V gives CDR1 MGHRA, CDR2 YSYEKL. CDR3 amino acids: CASSQDLRGLGSPLHF. The DNA of the CDR3 is TGCGCCAGCAGCCAAGACCTCCGCGGATTAGGGTCACCCCTCCACTTT.

This clonotype was counted at least ten times. The chain recombines TRBV15 with TRBJ2-2; D ambiguous. The germline CDR1 and CDR2 sequences are LNHNV and YYDKDF (reference sequence). Trimming cost V 0 bases and J 8 bases, with 4 bases left between them. This CDR3 is built from 12 residues. CDR3 DNA: TGTGCCACCAGCAGAGATTTTGGGGAGCTGTTTTTT. Amino acids: CATSRDFGELFF.

This clonotype was found a few times. The gene calls are TRBV3-1 and TRBJ2-7; D is uncertain. The CDR3 runs 17 residues. CDR1 and CDR2 from the germline V gene are LGHDT and YNNKEL (reference sequence). Between the trimmed V and J ends, which lost 0 bases and 7 bases, there was a span of 22 bases. CDR3: CASSQDSSSHRDREQYF. CDR3 DNA: TGTGCCAGCAGCCAAGATAGCTCCTCCCATCGCGATCGGGAGCAGTACTTC.

This clonotype came up a few times. The genes are TRBV6-2 or TRBV6-3 and TRBJ1-2; perhaps TRBD1 as D (5 bases). Germline assignment: CDR1 MNHEY and CDR2 SVGEGT. The length of the CDR3 is 13 residues. With 2 bases removed from V and 2 bases from J, the gap between germline ends came to 6 bases. The CDR3 coding sequence is TGTGCCAGCAGTTACACAGGAAACTATGGCTACACCTTC. Protein product: CASSYTGNYGYTF.

This clonotype was recorded at least ten times. The chain uses TRBV28 and TRBJ1-5; D not resolved. Germline CDR1 and CDR2: MDHEN and SYDVKM. Trimming cost V 6 bases and J 3 bases, with 15 bases left between them. The CDR3 totals 15 residues. The chain's CDR3 is CASSRLLGNNQPQHF. The CDR3 DNA follows: TGTGCCAGCAGCCGTCTTTTGGGTAACAATCAGCCCCAGCATTTT.

The chain uses TRBV12-3 or TRBV12-4 and TRBJ1-5; possibly TRBD1 for D (6 bases). The CDR3 consists of 18 residues. The V end lost 5 bases, the J end lost 0 bases, and 20 bases lay between the germline ends. The CDR3 sequence is CASSLWQGTDYSNQPQHF. In DNA, the CDR3 is TGTGCCAGCAGTCTATGGCAGGGGACCGATTATAGCAATCAGCCCCAGCATTTT.

This clonotype has at least ten counts. J is TRBJ2-7 and V is TRBV6-2 or TRBV6-3; no definite D call. The CDR3 totals 15 residues. CDR1 is MNHEY, CDR2 SVGEGT, per germline. V lost 2 bases to trimming and J lost 3 bases, with 14 bases between them. The CDR3 loop reads CASSYGNLAGYEQYF. In DNA, the CDR3 is TGTGCCAGCAGTTACGGGAATCTGGCTGGCTACGAGCAGTACTTC.

This clonotype was detected many times. This chain joins TRBV3-1 and TRBJ2-1, with a possible D match to TRBD2 (6 bases). With 0 bases removed from V and 4 bases from J, the gap between germline ends came to 13 bases. Germline lookup yields CDR1 LGHDT and CDR2 YNNKEL (reference sequence). This CDR3 is 16 amino acids long. The CDR3: CASSQDSGGSYNEQFF. The CDR3 bases are TGTGCCAGCAGCCAAGATAGTGGGGGGTCTTACAATGAGCAGTTCTTC.

This clonotype was seen repeatedly, ten times or more. The gene calls are TRBV30 and TRBJ2-7; 9 nucleotides agree with TRBD1. Germline lookup yields CDR1 GTSNPN and CDR2 SVGIG (reference sequence). This CDR3 is built from 14 residues. J was trimmed by 5 bases and V by 5 bases; bases with no gene match: 10. DNA of the CDR3: TGTGCCTGGGATCATACAGGGGGCGTCGACGAGCAGTACTTC. This gives the protein CAWDHTGGVDEQYF.

This clonotype was detected ten times or more. The rearrangement joins TRBV29-1 to TRBJ1-1; D unclear. Germline loops: CDR1 SQVTM, CDR2 ANQGSEA. Trimming cost V 5 bases and J 5 bases, with 9 bases left between them. This CDR3 region has 11 residues. CDR3 protein: CSVTRETEAFF. CDR3 nucleotides: TGCAGCGTTACGAGAGAAACTGAAGCTTTCTTT. The full variable domain, rest sourced from reference TRBV29-1 and TRBJ1-1, is SAVISQKPSRDICQRGTSLTIQCQVDSQVTMMFWYRQQPGQSLTLIATANQGSEATYESGFVIDKFPISRPNLTFSTLTVSNMSPEDSSIYLCSVTRETEAFFGQGTRLTVV.

The chain joins TRBV5-6 to TRBJ1-6; tentatively, D is TRBD1 (6 bases). The V and J ends lost 2 bases and 10 bases respectively, with 16 bases between them. From germline, CDR1 is SGHDT and CDR2 YYEEEE. This CDR3 has 15 amino acids. This chain's CDR3 is CASSFRDISRSPLHF. In DNA form, the CDR3 reads TGTGCCAGCAGCTTTCGGGACATATCTCGGTCACCCCTCCACTTT.

The chain uses TRBV7-2 and TRBJ2-2; TRBD2 matches at 14 bases. CDR1 and CDR2 (germline): SGHTA, FQGNSA. V was pared by 6 bases and J by 8 bases, with 5 bases of the junction left unmatched. The CDR3 covers 15 residues. In nucleotides, the CDR3 is TGTGCCAGCAGTTGGGGACTAGCGGGAGTTGGGGAGCTGTTTTTT. As protein: CASSWGLAGVGELFF.

V is TRBV7-9 and J is TRBJ1-4, with 10 bases lining up with TRBD1. Germline assignment: CDR1 SEHNR and CDR2 FQNEAQ (reference sequence). The CDR3 runs to 14 residues. Germline trimming cut 6 bases from V and 10 bases from J; bases unmatched to any gene: 8. The CDR3 sequence: CASRPGQGFGKLFF. CDR3 nucleotide sequence: TGTGCCAGCAGGCCGGGACAGGGGTTCGGAAAACTGTTTTTT. Together with reference TRBV7-9 and TRBJ1-4, the CDR3 gives the full variable domain: DTGVSQNPRHKITKRGQNVTFRCDPISEHNRLYWYRQTLGQGPEFLTYFQNEAQLEKSRLLSDRFSAERPKGSFSTLEIQRTEQGDSAMYLCASRPGQGFGKLFFGSGTQLSVL.

CDR3 protein: CSARDLSSYNEQFF. In DNA, the CDR3 is TGCAGTGCTAGGGACTTAAGCTCCTACAATGAGCAGTTCTTC. V and J are TRBV20-1 and TRBJ2-1, with D possibly TRBD2 on 5 matching bases. Trimming shortened V by 3 bases and J by 0 bases, and 9 bases separated the two germline ends. The CDR3 runs to 14 residues. Germline V gives CDR1 DFQATT, CDR2 SNEGSKA (reference sequence).

This clonotype was counted ten times or more. This chain uses TRBV7-2 with TRBJ2-3; 9 positions match TRBD2. This CDR3 has 16 amino acids. From germline, CDR1 is SGHTA and CDR2 FQGNSA. The J segment lost 3 bases and the V segment lost 4 bases, leaving 8 bases of the junction unmatched. The CDR3 DNA reads as TGTGCCAGCAGCTCGCCTGGCGGGGGGGCAACAGATACGCAGTATTTT. Protein product: CASSSPGGGATDTQYF. Variable domain in full (rest from reference TRBV7-2 and TRBJ2-3): GAGVSQSPSNKVTEKGKDVELRCDPISGHTALYWYRQSLGQGLEFLIYFQGNSAPDKSGLPSDRFSAERTGGSVSTLTIQRTQQEDSAVYLCASSSPGGGATDTQYFGPGTRLTVL.